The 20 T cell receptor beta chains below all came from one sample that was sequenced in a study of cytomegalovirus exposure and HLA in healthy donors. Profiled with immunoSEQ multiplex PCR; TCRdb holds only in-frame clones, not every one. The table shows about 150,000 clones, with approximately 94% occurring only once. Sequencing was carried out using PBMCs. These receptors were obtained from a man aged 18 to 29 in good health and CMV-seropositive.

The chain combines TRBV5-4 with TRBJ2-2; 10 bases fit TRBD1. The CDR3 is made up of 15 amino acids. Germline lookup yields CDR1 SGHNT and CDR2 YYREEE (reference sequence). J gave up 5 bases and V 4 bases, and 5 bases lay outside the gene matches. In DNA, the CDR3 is TGTGCCAGCAGCATAGGGACAGGGGTGACCGGGGAGCTGTTTTTT. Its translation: CASSIGTGVTGELFF.

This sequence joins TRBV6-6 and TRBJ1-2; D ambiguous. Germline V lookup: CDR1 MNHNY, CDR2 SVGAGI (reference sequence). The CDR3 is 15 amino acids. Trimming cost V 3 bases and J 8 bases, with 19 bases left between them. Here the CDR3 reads CASSYSERAPQGYTF. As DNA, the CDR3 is TGTGCCAGCAGTTATTCTGAGAGGGCCCCACAGGGCTACACCTTC.

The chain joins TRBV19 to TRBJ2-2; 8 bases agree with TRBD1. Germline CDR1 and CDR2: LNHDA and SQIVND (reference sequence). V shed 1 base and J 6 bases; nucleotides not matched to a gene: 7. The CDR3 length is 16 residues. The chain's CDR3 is CASSIARTGYPGELFF. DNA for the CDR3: TGTGCCAGTAGTATAGCAAGGACAGGGTATCCCGGGGAGCTGTTTTTT.

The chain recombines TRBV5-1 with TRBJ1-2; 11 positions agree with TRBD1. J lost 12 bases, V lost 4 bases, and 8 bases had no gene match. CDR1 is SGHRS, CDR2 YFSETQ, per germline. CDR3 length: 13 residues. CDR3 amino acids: CASSPGDRGSDTF. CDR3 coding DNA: TGCGCCAGCAGCCCCGGGGACAGGGGGAGTGACACCTTC.

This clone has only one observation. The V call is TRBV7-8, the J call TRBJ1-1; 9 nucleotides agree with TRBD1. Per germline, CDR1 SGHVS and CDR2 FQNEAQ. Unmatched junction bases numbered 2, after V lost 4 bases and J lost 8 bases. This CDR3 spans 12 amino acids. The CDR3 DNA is TGTGCCAGCAGCTCGGGGACAGGGGAAGCTTTCTTT. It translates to CASSSGTGEAFF.

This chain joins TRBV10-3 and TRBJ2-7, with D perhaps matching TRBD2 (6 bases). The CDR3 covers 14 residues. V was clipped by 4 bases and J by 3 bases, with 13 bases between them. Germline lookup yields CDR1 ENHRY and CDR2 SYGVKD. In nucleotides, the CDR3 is TGTGCCATCAGTGGGCCTAGCGTTTACTACGAGCAGTACTTC. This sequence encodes CAISGPSVYYEQYF.

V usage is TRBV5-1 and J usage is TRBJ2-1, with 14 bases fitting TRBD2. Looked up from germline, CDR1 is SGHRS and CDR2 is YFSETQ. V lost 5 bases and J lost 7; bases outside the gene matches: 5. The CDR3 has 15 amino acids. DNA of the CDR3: TGCGCCAGCAGAGACGGGACTAGCGGGAGTAATGAGCAGTTCTTC. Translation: CASRDGTSGSNEQFF.

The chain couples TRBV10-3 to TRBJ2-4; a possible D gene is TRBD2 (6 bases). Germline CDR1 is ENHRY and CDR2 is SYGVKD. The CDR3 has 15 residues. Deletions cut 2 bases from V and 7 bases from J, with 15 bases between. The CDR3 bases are TGTGCCATCAGTGAGGCTGGTCTCGGGGGTAACATTCAGTACTTC. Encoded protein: CAISEAGLGGNIQYF.

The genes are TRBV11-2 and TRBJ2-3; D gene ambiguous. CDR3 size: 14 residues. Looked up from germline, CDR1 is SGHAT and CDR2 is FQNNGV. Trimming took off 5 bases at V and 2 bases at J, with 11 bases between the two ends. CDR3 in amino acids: CASSPSLSTDTQYF. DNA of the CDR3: TGTGCCAGCAGCCCGAGCCTCTCCACAGATACGCAGTATTTT.

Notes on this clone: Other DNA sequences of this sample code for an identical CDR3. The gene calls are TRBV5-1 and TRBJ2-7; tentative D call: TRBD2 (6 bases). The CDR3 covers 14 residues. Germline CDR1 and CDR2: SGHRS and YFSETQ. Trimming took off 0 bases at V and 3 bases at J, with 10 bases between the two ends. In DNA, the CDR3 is TGCGCCAGCAGCTTGGGTGGTAGCGGCTACGAGCAGTACTTC. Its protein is CASSLGGSGYEQYF.

The CDR3 DNA sequence: TGTGCCAGCTCACTCGGGACGGCGGGGGGAAACACCATATATTTT. This translates into CASSLGTAGGNTIYF. This chain joins TRBV18 and TRBJ1-3; D is possibly TRBD1 (5 bases). This CDR3 has 15 amino acids. V lost 4 bases to trimming and J lost 4 bases, with 14 bases between them. Germline V CDR1 and CDR2: KGHSH, LQKENI.

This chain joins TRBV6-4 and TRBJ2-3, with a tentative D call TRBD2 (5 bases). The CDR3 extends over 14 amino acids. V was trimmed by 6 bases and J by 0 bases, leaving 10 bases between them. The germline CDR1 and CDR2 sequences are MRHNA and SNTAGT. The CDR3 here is CASSPLGSTDTQYF. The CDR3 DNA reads TGTGCCAGCAGCCCACTAGGGAGCACAGATACGCAGTATTTT.

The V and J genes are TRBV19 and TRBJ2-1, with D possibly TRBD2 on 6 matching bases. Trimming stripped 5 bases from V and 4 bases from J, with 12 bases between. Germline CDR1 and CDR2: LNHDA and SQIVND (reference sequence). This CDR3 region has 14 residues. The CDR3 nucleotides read TGTGCCAGTAGTGGGGTGGGGGGTTACAATGAGCAGTTCTTC. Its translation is CASSGVGGYNEQFF.

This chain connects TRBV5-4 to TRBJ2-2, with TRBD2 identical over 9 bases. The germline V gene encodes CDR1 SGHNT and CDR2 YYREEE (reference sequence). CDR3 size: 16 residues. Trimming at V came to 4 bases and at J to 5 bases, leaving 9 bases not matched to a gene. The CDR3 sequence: CASSGAGGWRTGELFF. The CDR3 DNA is TGTGCCAGCAGCGGAGCGGGAGGTTGGCGGACCGGGGAGCTGTTTTTT.

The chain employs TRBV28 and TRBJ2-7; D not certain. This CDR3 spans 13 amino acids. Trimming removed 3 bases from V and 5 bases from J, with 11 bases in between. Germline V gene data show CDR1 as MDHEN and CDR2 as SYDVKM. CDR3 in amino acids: CASSLARSDEQYF. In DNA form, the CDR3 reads TGTGCCAGCAGTTTGGCCCGAAGCGACGAGCAGTACTTC.

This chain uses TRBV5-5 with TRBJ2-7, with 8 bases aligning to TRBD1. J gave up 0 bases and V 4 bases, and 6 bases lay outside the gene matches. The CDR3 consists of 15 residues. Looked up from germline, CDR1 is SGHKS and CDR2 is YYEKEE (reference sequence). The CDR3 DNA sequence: TGTGCCAGCAGCGTGACAGGGGAGACCTCCTACGAGCAGTACTTC. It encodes CASSVTGETSYEQYF. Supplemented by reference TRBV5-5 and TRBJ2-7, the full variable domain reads DAGVTQSPTHLIKTRGQQVTLRCSPISGHKSVSWYQQVLGQGPQFIFQYYEKEERGRGNFPDRFSARQFPNYSSELNVNALLLGDSALYLCASSVTGETSYEQYFGPGTRLTVT.

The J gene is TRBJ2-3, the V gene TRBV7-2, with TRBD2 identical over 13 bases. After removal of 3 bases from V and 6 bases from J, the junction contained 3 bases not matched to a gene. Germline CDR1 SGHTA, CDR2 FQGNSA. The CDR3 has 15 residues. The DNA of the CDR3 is TGTGCCAGCAGCTTGACTAGCGGGAGGCCCGATACGCAGTATTTT. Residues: CASSLTSGRPDTQYF.

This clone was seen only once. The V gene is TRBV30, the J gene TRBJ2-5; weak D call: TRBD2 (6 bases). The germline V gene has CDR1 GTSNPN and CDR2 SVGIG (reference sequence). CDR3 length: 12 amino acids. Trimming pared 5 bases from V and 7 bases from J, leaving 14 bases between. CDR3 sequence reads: CAWASARGTQYF. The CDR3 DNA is TGTGCCTGGGCTAGCGCCCGGGGGACCCAGTACTTC.

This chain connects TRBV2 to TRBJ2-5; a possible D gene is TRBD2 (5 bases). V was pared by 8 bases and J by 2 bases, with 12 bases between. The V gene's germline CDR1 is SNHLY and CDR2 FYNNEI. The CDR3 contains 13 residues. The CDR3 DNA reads TGTGCCAGCCGGGTCCGGGAACAAGAGACCCAGTACTTC. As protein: CASRVREQETQYF.

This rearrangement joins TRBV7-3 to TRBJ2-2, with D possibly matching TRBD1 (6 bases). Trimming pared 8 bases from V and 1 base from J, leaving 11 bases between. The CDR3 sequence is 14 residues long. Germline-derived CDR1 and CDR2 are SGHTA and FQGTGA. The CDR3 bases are TGTGCCAGCTCTACGACAGGGAACACCGGGGAGCTGTTTTTT. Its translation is CASSTTGNTGELFF.